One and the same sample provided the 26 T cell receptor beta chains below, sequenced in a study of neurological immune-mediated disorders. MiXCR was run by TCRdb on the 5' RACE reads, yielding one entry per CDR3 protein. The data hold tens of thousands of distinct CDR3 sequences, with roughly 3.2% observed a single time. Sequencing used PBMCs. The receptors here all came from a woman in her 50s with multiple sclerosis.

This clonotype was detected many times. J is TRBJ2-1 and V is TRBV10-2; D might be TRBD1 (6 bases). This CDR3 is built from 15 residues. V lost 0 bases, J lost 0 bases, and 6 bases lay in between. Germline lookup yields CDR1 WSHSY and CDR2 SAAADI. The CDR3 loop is CASSESRGSYNEQFF. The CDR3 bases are TGCGCCAGCAGTGAGTCCAGGGGCTCCTACAATGAGCAGTTCTTC.

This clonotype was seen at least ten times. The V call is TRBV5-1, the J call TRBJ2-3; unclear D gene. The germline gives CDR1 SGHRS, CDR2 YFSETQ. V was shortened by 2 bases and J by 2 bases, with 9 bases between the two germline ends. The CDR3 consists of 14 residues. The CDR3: CASSFARDTDTQYF. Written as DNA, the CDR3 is TGCGCCAGCAGCTTCGCTAGGGACACAGATACGCAGTATTTT.

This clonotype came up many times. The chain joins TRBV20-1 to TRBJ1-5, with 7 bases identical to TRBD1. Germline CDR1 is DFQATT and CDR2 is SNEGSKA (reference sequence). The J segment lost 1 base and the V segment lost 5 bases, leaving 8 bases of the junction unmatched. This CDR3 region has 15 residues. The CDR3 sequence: CSAQNRGTSNQPQHF. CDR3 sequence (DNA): TGCAGTGCTCAAAACAGGGGAACGAGCAATCAGCCCCAGCATTTT.

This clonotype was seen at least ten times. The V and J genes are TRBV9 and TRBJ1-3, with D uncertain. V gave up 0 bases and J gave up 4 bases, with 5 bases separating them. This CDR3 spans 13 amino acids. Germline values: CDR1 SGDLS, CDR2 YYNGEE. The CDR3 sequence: CASSVGLGNTIYF. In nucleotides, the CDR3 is TGTGCCAGCAGCGTAGGTCTCGGAAACACCATATATTTT.

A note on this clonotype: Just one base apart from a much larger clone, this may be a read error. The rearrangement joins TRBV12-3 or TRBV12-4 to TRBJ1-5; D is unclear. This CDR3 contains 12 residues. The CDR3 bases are TGTGCCAGCAGTCTGAGGGTTCAGCCCCAGAATTTT. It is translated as CASSLRVQPQNF.

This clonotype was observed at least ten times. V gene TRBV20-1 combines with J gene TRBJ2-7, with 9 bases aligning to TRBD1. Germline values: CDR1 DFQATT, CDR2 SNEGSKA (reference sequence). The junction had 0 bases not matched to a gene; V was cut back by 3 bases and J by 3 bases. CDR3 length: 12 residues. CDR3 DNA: TGCAGTGCTAGGGACAGGGGCTACGAGCAGTACTTC. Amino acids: CSARDRGYEQYF.

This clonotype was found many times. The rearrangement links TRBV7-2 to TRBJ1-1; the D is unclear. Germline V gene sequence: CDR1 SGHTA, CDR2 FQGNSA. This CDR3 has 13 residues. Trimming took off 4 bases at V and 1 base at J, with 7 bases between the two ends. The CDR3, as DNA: TGTGCCAGCAGCTGGAGCGAGAACACTGAAGCTTTCTTT. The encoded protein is CASSWSENTEAFF. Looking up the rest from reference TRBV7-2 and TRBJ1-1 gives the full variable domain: GAGVSQSPSNKVTEKGKDVELRCDPISGHTALYWYRQSLGQGLEFLIYFQGNSAPDKSGLPSDRFSAERTGGSVSTLTIQRTQQEDSAVYLCASSWSENTEAFFGQGTRLTVV.

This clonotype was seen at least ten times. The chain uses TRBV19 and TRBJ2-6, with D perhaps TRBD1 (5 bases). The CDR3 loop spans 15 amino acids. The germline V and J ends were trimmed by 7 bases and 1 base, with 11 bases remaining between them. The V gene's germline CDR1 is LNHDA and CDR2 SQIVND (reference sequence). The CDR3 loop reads CASTDRGSGANVLTF. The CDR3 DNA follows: TGTGCCAGTACTGATAGGGGTTCTGGGGCCAACGTCCTGACTTTC.

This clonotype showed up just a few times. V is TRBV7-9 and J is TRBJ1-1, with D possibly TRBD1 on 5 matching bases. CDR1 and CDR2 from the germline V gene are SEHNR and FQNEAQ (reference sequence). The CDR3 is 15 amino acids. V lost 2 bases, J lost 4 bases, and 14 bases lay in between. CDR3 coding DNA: TGTGCCAGCAGCTTATTTCTTCCCGGGGGCACTGAAGCTTTCTTT. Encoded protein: CASSLFLPGGTEAFF.

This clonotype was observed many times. CDR3 amino acids: CASSLGGQNTGELFF. CDR3 bases: TGTGCCAGCAGCTTAGGCGGTCAGAACACCGGGGAGCTGTTTTTT. The chain carries TRBV7-3 and TRBJ2-2; D remains ambiguous. The CDR3 covers 15 residues. Looked up from germline, CDR1 is SGHTA and CDR2 is FQGTGA. V dropped 2 bases and J dropped 1 base, with 8 bases sitting between them.

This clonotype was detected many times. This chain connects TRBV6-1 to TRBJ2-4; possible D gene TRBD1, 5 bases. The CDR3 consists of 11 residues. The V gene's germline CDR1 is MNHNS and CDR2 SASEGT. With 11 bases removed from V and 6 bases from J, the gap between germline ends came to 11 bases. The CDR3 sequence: CAVQRGNIQYF. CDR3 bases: TGTGCCGTACAAAGGGGAAACATTCAGTACTTC.

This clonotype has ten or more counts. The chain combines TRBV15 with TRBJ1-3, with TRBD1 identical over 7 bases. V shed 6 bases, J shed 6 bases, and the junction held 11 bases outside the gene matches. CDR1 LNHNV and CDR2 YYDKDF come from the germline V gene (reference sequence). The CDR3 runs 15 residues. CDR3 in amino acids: CATSIDRAAENTIYF. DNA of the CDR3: TGTGCCACCAGTATAGACAGGGCCGCGGAAAACACCATATATTTT.

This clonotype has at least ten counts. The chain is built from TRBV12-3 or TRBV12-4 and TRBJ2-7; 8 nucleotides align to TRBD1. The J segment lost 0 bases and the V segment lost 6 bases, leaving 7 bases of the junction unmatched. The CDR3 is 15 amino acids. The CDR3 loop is CASRADRGPSYEQYF. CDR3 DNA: TGTGCCAGCAGAGCCGACAGGGGTCCCTCCTACGAGCAGTACTTC.

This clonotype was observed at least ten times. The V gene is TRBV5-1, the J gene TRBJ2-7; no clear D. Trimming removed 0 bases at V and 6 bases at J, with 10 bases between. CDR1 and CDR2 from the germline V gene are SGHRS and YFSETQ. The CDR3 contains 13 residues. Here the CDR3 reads CASSLELGLEQYF. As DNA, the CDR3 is TGCGCCAGCAGCTTGGAACTGGGCCTCGAGCAGTACTTC.

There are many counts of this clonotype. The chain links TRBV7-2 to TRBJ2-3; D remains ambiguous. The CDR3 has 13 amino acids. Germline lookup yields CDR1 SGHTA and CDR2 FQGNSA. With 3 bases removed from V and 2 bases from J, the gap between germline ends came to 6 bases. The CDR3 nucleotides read TGTGCCAGCAGCTTGACCTACACAGATACGCAGTATTTT. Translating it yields CASSLTYTDTQYF.

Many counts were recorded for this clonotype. The CDR3 spells CASSTGTEAFF. The CDR3 nucleotides read TGTGCCAGTAGTACGGGCACTGAAGCTTTCTTT. The rearrangement joins TRBV19 to TRBJ1-1, with unresolved D. There are 11 residues in the CDR3. The V end was cut by 4 bases, the J end by 4 bases, with 4 bases between. Germline V gives CDR1 LNHDA, CDR2 SQIVND (reference sequence).

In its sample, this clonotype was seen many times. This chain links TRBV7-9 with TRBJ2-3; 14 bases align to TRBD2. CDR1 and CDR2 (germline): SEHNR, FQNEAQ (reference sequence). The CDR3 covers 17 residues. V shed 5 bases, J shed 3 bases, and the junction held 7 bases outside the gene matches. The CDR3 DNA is TGTGCCAGCAGCCTTCCGGGACTAGCGGGGGTAACAGATACGCAGTATTTT. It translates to CASSLPGLAGVTDTQYF.

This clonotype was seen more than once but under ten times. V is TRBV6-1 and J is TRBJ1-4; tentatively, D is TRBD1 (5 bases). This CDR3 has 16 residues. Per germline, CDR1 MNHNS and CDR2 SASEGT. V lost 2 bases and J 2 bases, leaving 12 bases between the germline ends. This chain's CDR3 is CASSERLGLTNEKLFF. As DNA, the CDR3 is TGTGCCAGCAGTGAAAGGTTGGGACTGACTAATGAAAAACTGTTTTTT.

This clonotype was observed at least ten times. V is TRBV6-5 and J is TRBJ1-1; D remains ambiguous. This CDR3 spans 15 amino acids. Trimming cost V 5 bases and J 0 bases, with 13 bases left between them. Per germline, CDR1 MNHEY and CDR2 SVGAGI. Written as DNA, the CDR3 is TGTGCCAGCAGTCCGAACCTTATAATGAACACTGAAGCTTTCTTT. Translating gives CASSPNLIMNTEAFF.

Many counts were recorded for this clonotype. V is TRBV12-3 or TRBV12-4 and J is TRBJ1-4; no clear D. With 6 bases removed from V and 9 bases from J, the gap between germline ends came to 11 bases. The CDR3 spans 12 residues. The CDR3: CASSSTKQKLFF. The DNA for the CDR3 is TGTGCCAGCAGCTCCACCAAGCAAAAACTGTTTTTT.

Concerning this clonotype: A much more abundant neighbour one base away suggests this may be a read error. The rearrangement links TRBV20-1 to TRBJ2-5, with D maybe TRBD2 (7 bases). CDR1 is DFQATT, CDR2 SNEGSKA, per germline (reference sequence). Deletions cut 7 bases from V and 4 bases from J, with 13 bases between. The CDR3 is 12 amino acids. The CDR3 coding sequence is TGCAGTGGGCGGGGGCACGCAGAGACCCAGTACTTC. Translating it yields CSGRGHAETQYF.

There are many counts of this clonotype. The CDR3 reads CSAMGLAGKSSTDTQYF. The CDR3 DNA reads TGCAGTGCTATGGGACTGGCGGGGAAGTCGAGCACAGATACGCAGTATTTT. The genes are TRBV20-1 and TRBJ2-3, with a weak D call TRBD2 (6 bases). The CDR3 spans 17 residues. Germline CDR1 DFQATT, CDR2 SNEGSKA (reference sequence). The V and J ends lost 4 bases and 0 bases respectively, with 20 bases between them.

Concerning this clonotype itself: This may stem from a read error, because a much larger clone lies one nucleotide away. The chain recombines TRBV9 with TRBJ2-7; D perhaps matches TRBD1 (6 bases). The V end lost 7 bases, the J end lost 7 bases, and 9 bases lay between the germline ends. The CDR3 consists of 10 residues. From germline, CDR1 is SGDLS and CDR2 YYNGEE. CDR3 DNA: TGTGCCAGCTCAGGGGAAGAGCAGTACTTC. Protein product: CASSGEEQYF.

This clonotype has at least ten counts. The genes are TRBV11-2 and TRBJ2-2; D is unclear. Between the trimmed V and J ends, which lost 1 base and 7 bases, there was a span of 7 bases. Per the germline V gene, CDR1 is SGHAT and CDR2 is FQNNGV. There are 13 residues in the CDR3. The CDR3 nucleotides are TGTGCCAGCAGCTTAGGGTTGGGCGGGGAGCTGTTTTTT. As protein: CASSLGLGGELFF.

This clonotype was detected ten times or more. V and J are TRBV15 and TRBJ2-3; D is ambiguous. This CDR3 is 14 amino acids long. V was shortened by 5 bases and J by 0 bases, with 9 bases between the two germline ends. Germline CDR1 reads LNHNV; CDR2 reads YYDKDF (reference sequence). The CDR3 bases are TGTGCCACCAGCGTAGTAAGGAGCACAGATACGCAGTATTTT. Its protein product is CATSVVRSTDTQYF.

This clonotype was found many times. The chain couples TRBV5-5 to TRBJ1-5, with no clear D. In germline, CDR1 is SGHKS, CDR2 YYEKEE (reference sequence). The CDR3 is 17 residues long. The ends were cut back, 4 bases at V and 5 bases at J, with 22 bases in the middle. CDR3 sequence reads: CASSPGVRAETYQPQHF. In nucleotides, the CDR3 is TGTGCCAGCAGCCCTGGCGTACGCGCGGAGACCTATCAGCCCCAGCATTTT. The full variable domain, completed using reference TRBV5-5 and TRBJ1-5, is DAGVTQSPTHLIKTRGQQVTLRCSPISGHKSVSWYQQVLGQGPQFIFQYYEKEERGRGNFPDRFSARQFPNYSSELNVNALLLGDSALYLCASSPGVRAETYQPQHFGDGTRLSIL.